Below are 18 T cell receptor beta chains sequenced from a single sample in a study of spatial heterogeneity in lung cancer. The time point here: sample taken at primary tumor resection. Unsorted samples of tumor, nontumor lung or frozen PBMC had their whole RNA sequenced. TCRdb analysed the 5' RACE reads with MiXCR anew, one entry per CDR3 protein. Altogether about 18,000 distinct CDR3 sequences are present, approximately 18% being singletons, with the ten largest covering around 15%. The sample here was PBMCs, taken at surgery. The source is a male donor with early-stage non-small cell lung cancer.

This clonotype was detected many times. The J gene is TRBJ1-1, the V gene TRBV20-1; D gene unclear. Per the germline V gene, CDR1 is DFQATT and CDR2 is SNEGSKA (reference sequence). This CDR3 has 15 residues. Trimming pared 5 bases from V and 2 bases from J, leaving 18 bases between. CDR3 region: CSAGPLWGENTEAFF. CDR3 nucleotide sequence: TGCAGTGCTGGCCCCCTATGGGGAGAAAACACTGAAGCTTTCTTT.

V gene TRBV9 combines with J gene TRBJ2-7; D is unresolved. Trimming removed 0 bases from V and 2 bases from J, with 9 bases in between. The CDR3 extends over 14 amino acids. Germline V gene sequence: CDR1 SGDLS, CDR2 YYNGEE. The CDR3 region is CASSVEGGTYEQYF. CDR3 coding DNA: TGTGCCAGCAGCGTAGAAGGCGGCACCTACGAGCAGTACTTC.

This chain links TRBV3-1 with TRBJ1-3; D not certain. Trimming took 1 base from V and 0 from J, leaving 7 bases between them. The V gene's germline CDR1 is LGHDT and CDR2 YNNKEL (reference sequence). The CDR3 runs to 15 residues. The CDR3 is CASSQVSASGNTIYF. CDR3 sequence (DNA): TGTGCCAGCAGCCAAGTGTCAGCCTCTGGAAACACCATATATTTT.

This clonotype was observed a handful of times. The V and J genes are TRBV12-3 or TRBV12-4 and TRBJ2-7, with D possibly matching TRBD2 (6 bases). Trimming stripped 5 bases from V and 4 bases from J, with 15 bases between. The CDR3 has 14 amino acids. The CDR3 loop is CASSTDLAGYEQYF. The DNA for the CDR3 is TGTGCCAGCAGTACGGACCTTGCGGGGTACGAGCAGTACTTC.

This clonotype is labeled as medium-sized. The rearrangement links TRBV12-3 or TRBV12-4 to TRBJ2-1; possible D gene TRBD1, 6 bases. This CDR3 is 12 amino acids long. V gave up 1 base and J gave up 9 bases, with 7 bases separating them. The CDR3 loop is CASSLGGGEQFF. CDR3 sequence (DNA): TGTGCCAGCAGTTTAGGAGGGGGTGAGCAGTTCTTC.

This clonotype was recorded a few times. The V gene is TRBV12-3 or TRBV12-4, the J gene TRBJ1-1, with 8 bases that match TRBD1. The CDR3 has 14 residues. With V trimmed by 2 bases and J by 5 bases, 4 bases remained unmatched. The CDR3 spells CASSLQGARTEAFF. CDR3 DNA: TGTGCCAGCAGTTTACAGGGGGCGCGTACTGAAGCTTTCTTT.

Concerning this clonotype itself: A much bigger clone sits one base away, suggesting this may be a read error. The chain carries TRBV7-9 and TRBJ2-5; D remains ambiguous. Per germline, CDR1 SEHNR and CDR2 FQNEAQ (reference sequence). The CDR3 contains 11 residues. The DNA for the CDR3 is TGTGCCAGCAGCTTAACTGAGACCCAGTGCTTC. The encoded protein is CASSLTETQCF.

Many counts were recorded for this clonotype. The rearrangement joins TRBV10-2 to TRBJ2-7; the D gene could be TRBD1 or TRBD2 (5 bases each). The CDR3 loop spans 13 amino acids. Trimming cost V 7 bases and J 3 bases, with 13 bases left between them. Per germline, CDR1 WSHSY and CDR2 SAAADI. The CDR3 DNA reads TGCGCCAGCAAACCGGGACCGAACTACGAGCAGTACTTC. It yields the protein CASKPGPNYEQYF.

This chain uses TRBV6-5 with TRBJ2-7, with 14 bases matching TRBD2. The CDR3 consists of 16 residues. CDR1 MNHEY and CDR2 SVGAGI come from the germline V gene. Unmatched junction bases numbered 3, after V lost 2 bases and J lost 3 bases. CDR3 in amino acids: CASSYGTSGGYYEQYF. The CDR3 DNA sequence: TGTGCCAGCAGTTACGGGACTAGCGGGGGTTACTACGAGCAGTACTTC.

This clonotype has just a few counts. The chain combines TRBV20-1 with TRBJ1-1, with a possible D match to TRBD1 (5 bases). CDR1 and CDR2 from the germline V gene are DFQATT and SNEGSKA (reference sequence). V was shortened by 5 bases and J by 6 bases, with 13 bases between the two germline ends. CDR3 length: 12 residues. This CDR3 reads CSASQGSAEAFF. The CDR3 region has the DNA TGCAGTGCTTCCCAGGGTTCCGCTGAAGCTTTCTTT.

In this sample, this clonotype turned up many times. This chain links TRBV2 with TRBJ1-1; 10 positions match TRBD1. The CDR3 extends over 17 amino acids. J lost 4 bases, V lost 6 bases, and 14 bases had no gene match. Germline V gene lookup returns CDR1 SNHLY and CDR2 FYNNEI. CDR3 sequence: CASSKGQGGVRSTEAFF. The DNA for the CDR3 is TGTGCCAGCAGCAAAGGACAGGGGGGGGTTCGTAGCACTGAAGCTTTCTTT. The complete variable domain, with remaining parts taken from reference TRBV2 and TRBJ1-1, reads EPEVTQTPSHQVTQMGQEVILRCVPISNHLYFYWYRQILGQKVEFLVSFYNNEISEKSEIFDDQFSVERPDGSNFTLKIRSTKLEDSAMYFCASSKGQGGVRSTEAFFGQGTRLTVV.

The V and J genes are TRBV9 and TRBJ1-6, with TRBD1 identical over 8 bases. V trimming: 1 base; J trimming: 6 bases; junction bases outside the gene matches: 0. The CDR3 runs 14 residues. Germline V CDR1 and CDR2: SGDLS, YYNGEE. CDR3: CASSVQGANSPLHF. The CDR3 DNA sequence: TGTGCCAGCAGCGTACAGGGGGCTAATTCACCCCTCCACTTT. The complete variable domain, with remaining parts taken from reference TRBV9 and TRBJ1-6, reads DSGVTQTPKHLITATGQRVTLRCSPRSGDLSVYWYQQSLDQGLQFLIQYYNGEERAKGNILERFSAQQFPDLHSELNLSSLELGDSALYFCASSVQGANSPLHFGNGTRLTVT.

This clonotype was counted ten times or more. The V call is TRBV29-1, the J call TRBJ2-7, with 10 bases aligning to TRBD1. The germline V gene encodes CDR1 SQVTM and CDR2 ANQGSEA. The V gene end was trimmed by 8 bases and the J gene end by 7 bases; junction bases not matched to a gene: 5. The CDR3 contains 11 residues. The CDR3 bases are TGCAGCATGGGGACAGGGGAAGAGCAGTACTTC. This gives the protein CSMGTGEEQYF.

This clonotype showed up many times. V gene TRBV24-1 combines with J gene TRBJ1-5; 7 positions match TRBD1. CDR1 and CDR2 from the germline V gene are KGHDR and SFDVKD. CDR3 length: 13 amino acids. V lost 10 bases, J lost 2 bases, and 4 bases stayed unmatched. CDR3 in amino acids: CATGTAGNQPQHF. In DNA, the CDR3 is TGTGCCACTGGGACAGCGGGCAATCAGCCCCAGCATTTT.

J is TRBJ2-7 and V is TRBV6-5, with a weak D call TRBD1 (5 bases). CDR1 is MNHEY, CDR2 SVGAGI, per germline. V was cut by 4 bases and J by 1 base, with 20 bases left in between. The CDR3 totals 17 residues. Written as DNA, the CDR3 is TGTGCCAGCAGTTCCCGAATTAAGACAGAGTTATCCTACGAGCAGTACTTC. This gives the protein CASSSRIKTELSYEQYF.

This clonotype was observed a handful of times. The chain carries TRBV19 and TRBJ2-5; TRBD1 aligns across 8 bases. V gave up 3 bases and J gave up 3 bases; unmatched junction bases: 6. The CDR3 totals 15 residues. Germline V gives CDR1 LNHDA, CDR2 SQIVND (reference sequence). This CDR3 is CASSISGTGEETQYF. CDR3 bases: TGTGCCAGTAGTATCTCTGGGACAGGCGAAGAGACCCAGTACTTC. Filled out from reference TRBV19 and TRBJ2-5, the complete variable domain reads DGGITQSPKYLFRKEGQNVTLSCEQNLNHDAMYWYRQDPGQGLRLIYYSQIVNDFQKGDIAEGYSVSREKKESFPLTVTSAQKNPTAFYLCASSISGTGEETQYFGPGTRLLVL.

The table lists this clonotype with many counts. V is TRBV20-1 and J is TRBJ2-7; D gene uncertain. Deletions cut 0 bases from V and 7 bases from J, with 7 bases between. The CDR3 spans 11 residues. Germline V lookup: CDR1 DFQATT, CDR2 SNEGSKA (reference sequence). CDR3 sequence reads: CSARDLQEQYF. The CDR3 DNA reads TGCAGTGCTAGAGATCTTCAGGAGCAGTACTTC.

A few counts support this clonotype. The chain has TRBV19 and TRBJ1-1; 10 bases line up with TRBD1. J gave up 1 base and V 5 bases, and 7 bases lay outside the gene matches. The CDR3 consists of 16 residues. Germline V gene lookup returns CDR1 LNHDA and CDR2 SQIVND (reference sequence). The DNA of the CDR3 is TGTGCCAGTAGTTACGGGACAGGGGCGGGGAACACTGAAGCTTTCTTT. It encodes CASSYGTGAGNTEAFF.